This T cell receptor beta chain was documented in a study of blood T cell repertoires in COVID-19. Original processing notes: Reference gene primer amplification yielded estimated nucleated cell counts. Produced via immunoSEQ multiplex PCR; TCRdb's table is partial and in-frame only. Clone size and the V and J calls come from that table; the DNA yielded D and trimming. The repertoire has some 99,000 clones, about 80% of them found once; the top ten carry roughly 24%. The receptor was isolated from a man aged 65 to 85 with acute or convalescent COVID-19. Material: peripheral blood.

CDR3 sequence (DNA): TGTGCCAGCAGCCCCCGACAGGACTTAACGGGAAACACCATATATTTT. It is translated as CASSPRQDLTGNTIYF. V gene TRBV5-4 combines with J gene TRBJ1-3; weak D call: TRBD1 (6 bases). Germline CDR1 reads SGHNT; CDR2 reads YYREEE (reference sequence). The CDR3 length is 16 residues. V was trimmed by 4 bases and J by 4 bases, leaving 18 bases between them.